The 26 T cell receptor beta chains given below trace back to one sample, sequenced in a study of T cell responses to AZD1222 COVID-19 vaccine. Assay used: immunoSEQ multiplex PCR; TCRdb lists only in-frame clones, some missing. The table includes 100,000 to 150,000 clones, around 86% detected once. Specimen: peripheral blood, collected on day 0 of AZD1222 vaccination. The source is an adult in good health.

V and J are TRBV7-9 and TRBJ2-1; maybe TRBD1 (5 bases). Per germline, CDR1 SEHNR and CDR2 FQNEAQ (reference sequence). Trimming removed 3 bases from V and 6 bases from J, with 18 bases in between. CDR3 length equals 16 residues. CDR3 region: CASSFLGSGISNEQFF. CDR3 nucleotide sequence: TGTGCCAGCAGCTTCTTAGGTTCAGGGATATCCAATGAGCAGTTCTTC.

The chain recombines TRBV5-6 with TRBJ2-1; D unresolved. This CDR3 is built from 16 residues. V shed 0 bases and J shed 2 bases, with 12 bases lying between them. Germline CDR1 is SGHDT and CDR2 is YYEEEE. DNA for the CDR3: TGTGCCAGCAGCTTGGGTCGGCAGATAGCCTACAATGAGCAGTTCTTC. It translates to CASSLGRQIAYNEQFF.

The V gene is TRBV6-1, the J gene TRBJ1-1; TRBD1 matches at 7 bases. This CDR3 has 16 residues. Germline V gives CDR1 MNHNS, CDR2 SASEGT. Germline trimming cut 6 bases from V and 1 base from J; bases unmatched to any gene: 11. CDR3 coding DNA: TGTGCCAGCAGCGAATTCCCCGGGACAGCGAACACTGAAGCTTTCTTT. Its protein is CASSEFPGTANTEAFF.

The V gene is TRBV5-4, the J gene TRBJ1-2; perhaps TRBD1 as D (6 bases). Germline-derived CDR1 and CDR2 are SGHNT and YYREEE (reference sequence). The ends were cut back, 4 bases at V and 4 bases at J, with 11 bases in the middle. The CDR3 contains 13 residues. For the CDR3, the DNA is TGTGCCAGCAGCCCGGACAGTCCCTATGGCTACACCTTC. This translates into CASSPDSPYGYTF.

CDR3 in amino acids: CASSEEGEAGELFF. Written as DNA, the CDR3 is TGTGCCAGCAGTGAAGAGGGGGAGGCCGGGGAGCTGTTTTTT. This chain uses TRBV6-1 with TRBJ2-2; the D call may be TRBD1 or TRBD2 (6 bases each). The CDR3 has 14 amino acids. Germline-derived CDR1 and CDR2 are MNHNS and SASEGT. V lost 1 base, J lost 6 bases, and 9 bases lay in between.

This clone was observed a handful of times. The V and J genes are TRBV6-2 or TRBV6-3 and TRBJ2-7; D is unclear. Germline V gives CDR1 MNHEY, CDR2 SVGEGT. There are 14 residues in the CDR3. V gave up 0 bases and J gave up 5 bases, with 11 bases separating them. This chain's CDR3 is CASSYSRGRDEQYF. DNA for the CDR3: TGTGCCAGCAGTTACTCTCGTGGAAGGGACGAGCAGTACTTC.

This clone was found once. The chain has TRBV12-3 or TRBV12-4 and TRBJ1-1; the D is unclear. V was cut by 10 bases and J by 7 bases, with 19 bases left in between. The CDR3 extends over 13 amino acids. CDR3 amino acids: CATLLYGHYEAFF. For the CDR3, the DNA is TGTGCCACCCTTCTCTATGGGCACTATGAAGCTTTCTTT.

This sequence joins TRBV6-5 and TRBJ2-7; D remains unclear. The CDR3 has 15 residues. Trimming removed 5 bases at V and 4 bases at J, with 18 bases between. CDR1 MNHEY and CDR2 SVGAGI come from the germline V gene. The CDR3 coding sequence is TGTGCCAGCAGTACCCGAGGCCGGATGGGTTACGAGCAGTACTTC. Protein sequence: CASSTRGRMGYEQYF.

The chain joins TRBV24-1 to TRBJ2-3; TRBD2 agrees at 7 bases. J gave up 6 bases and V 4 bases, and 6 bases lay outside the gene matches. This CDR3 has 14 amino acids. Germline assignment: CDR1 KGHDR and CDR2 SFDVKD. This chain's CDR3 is CATSDPRGDDTQYF. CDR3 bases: TGTGCCACCAGTGACCCCCGGGGGGACGATACGCAGTATTTT.

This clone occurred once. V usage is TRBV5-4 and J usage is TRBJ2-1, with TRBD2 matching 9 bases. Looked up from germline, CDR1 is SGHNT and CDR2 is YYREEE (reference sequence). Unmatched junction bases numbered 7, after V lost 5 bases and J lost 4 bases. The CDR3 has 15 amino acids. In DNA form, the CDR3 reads TGTGCCAGCAGGGCCCCGGGACTAGCTTACAATGAGCAGTTCTTC. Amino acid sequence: CASRAPGLAYNEQFF.

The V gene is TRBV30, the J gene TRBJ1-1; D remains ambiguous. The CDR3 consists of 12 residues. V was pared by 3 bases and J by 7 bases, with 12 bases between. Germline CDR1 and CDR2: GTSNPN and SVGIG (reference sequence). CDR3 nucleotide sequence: TGTGCCTGGAGATCCGGGAGACTTGAAGCTTTCTTT. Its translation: CAWRSGRLEAFF.

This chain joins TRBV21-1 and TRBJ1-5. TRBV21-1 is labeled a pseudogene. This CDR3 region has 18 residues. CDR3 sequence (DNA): TGTGCCAGCAGCAAAAAGGAGGACGGCAGACATAGCAATCAGCCCCAGCATTTT. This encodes CASSKKEDGRHSNQPQHF.

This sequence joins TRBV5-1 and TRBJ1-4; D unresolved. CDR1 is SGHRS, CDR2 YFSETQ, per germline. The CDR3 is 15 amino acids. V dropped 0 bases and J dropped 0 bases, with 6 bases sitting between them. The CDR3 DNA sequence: TGCGCCAGCAGCTTGGCCGGGGCAACTAATGAAAAACTGTTTTTT. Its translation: CASSLAGATNEKLFF.

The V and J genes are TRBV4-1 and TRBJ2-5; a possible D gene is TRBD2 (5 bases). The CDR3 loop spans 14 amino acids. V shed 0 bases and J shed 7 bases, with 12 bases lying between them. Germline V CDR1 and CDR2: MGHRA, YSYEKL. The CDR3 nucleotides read TGCGCCAGCAGCCAAGAGAGAGATCGGGGGACCCAGTACTTC. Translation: CASSQERDRGTQYF.

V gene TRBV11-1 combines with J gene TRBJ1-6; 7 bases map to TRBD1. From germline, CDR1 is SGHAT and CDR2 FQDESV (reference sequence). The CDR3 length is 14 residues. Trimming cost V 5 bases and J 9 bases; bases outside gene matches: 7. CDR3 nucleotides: TGTGCCAGCAGCATTACAGGGGACTCTTCACCCCTCCACTTT. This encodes CASSITGDSSPLHF.

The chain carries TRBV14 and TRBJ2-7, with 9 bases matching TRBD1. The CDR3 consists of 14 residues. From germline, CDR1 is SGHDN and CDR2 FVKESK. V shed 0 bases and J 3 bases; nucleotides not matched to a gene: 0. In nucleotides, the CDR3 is TGTGCCAGCAGCCAAGAGGACAGGGGCTACGAGCAGTACTTC. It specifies CASSQEDRGYEQYF.

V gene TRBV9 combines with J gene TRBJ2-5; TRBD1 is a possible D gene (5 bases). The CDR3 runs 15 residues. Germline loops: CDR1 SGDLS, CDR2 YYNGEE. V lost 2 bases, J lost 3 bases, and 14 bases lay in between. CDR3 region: CASSVGGALEETQYF. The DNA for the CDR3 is TGTGCCAGCAGCGTTGGTGGGGCACTGGAAGAGACCCAGTACTTC.

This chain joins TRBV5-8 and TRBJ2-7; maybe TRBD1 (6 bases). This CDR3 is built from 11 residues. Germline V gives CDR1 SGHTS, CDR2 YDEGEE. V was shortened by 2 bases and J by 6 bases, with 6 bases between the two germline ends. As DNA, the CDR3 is TGTGCCAGCAGCTTAGGGGGCGAGCAGTACTTC. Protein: CASSLGGEQYF.

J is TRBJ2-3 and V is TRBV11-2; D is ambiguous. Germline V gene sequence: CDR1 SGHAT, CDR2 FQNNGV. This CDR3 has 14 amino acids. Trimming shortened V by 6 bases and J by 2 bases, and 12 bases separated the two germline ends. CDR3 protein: CASRGRLTTDTQYF. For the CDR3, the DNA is TGTGCCAGCAGGGGTCGTTTAACCACAGATACGCAGTATTTT.

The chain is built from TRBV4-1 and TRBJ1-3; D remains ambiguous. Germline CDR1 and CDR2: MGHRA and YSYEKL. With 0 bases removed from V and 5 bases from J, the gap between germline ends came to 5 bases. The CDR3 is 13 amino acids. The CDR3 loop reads CASSQDSRNTIYF. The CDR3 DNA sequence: TGCGCCAGCAGCCAAGATTCTAGAAACACCATATATTTT.

The CDR3 here is CASSQRQGNTEAFF. The CDR3 bases are TGCGCCAGCAGCCAGCGACAGGGGAACACTGAAGCTTTCTTT. The chain couples TRBV5-1 to TRBJ1-1; 7 bases map to TRBD1. V lost 4 bases to trimming and J lost 1 base; unmatched junction nucleotides: 4. Germline assignment: CDR1 SGHRS and CDR2 YFSETQ. CDR3 length equals 14 residues.

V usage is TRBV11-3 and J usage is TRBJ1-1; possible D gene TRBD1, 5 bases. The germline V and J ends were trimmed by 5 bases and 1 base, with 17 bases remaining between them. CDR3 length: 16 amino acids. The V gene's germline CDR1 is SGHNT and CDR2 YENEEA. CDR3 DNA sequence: TGTGCCAGCAGCGCGGGACCTATCACGGGGAACACTGAAGCTTTCTTT. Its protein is CASSAGPITGNTEAFF.

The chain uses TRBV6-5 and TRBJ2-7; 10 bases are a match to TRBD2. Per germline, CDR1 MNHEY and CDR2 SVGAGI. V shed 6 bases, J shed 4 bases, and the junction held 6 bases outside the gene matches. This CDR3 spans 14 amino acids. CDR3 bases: TGTGCCAGCAGGCAGCGGGGGGGCATATACGAGCAGTACTTC. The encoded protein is CASRQRGGIYEQYF.

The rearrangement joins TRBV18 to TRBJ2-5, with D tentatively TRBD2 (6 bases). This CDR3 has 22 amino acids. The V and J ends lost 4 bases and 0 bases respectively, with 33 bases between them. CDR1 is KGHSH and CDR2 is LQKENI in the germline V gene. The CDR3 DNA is TGTGCCAGCTCACGAACGCGGGACGAGGAATGGTGGCAAGACTCGTACCAAGAGACCCAGTACTTC. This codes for CASSRTRDEEWWQDSYQETQYF. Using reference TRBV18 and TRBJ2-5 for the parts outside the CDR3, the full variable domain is NAGVMQNPRHLVRRRGQEARLRCSPMKGHSHVYWYRQLPEEGLKFMVYLQKENIIDESGMPKERFSAEFPKEGPSILRIQQVVRGDSAAYFCASSRTRDEEWWQDSYQETQYFGPGTRLLVL.

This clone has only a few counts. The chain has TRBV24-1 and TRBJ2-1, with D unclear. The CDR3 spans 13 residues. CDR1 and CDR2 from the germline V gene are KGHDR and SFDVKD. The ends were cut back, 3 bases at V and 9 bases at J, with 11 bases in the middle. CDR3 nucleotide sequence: TGTGCCACCAGTGATCGGATGCTGGGTGAGCAGTTCTTC. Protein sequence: CATSDRMLGEQFF.

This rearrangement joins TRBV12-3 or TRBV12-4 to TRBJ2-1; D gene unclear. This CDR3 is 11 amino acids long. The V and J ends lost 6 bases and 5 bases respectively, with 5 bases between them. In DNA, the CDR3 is TGTGCCAGCAGCCCCGACAATGAGCAGTTCTTC. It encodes CASSPDNEQFF.